This TCR beta chain is drawn from a study of T cells in Graves' hyperthyroidism and ophthalmopathy. Study information: Peripheral blood draws took place at initial diagnosis, ahead of any treatment.

This clonotype was found a few times. Its cognate antigen is unknown. PBMCs were sourced from about 10 ml fresh peripheral blood. Amplified TCR beta CDR3 regions derived from RNA transcripts. The HTBI primer set served for first-round RT-PCR of the TCR CDR3. TCRdb ran MiXCR on the multiplex PCR reads and lists one entry per CDR3 protein. The sample includes hundreds of thousands of distinct CDR3 sequences, 15% to 20% of them seen just once. The CDR3 runs 15 residues. With 6 bases clipped from V and 3 bases from J, the junction kept 11 bases outside the gene matches. CDR1 and CDR2 (germline): DFQATT, SNEGSKA (reference sequence). Broader study findings: Most thyroid clonotypes expanded above 0.001 appeared in blood too.

The chain is built from TRBV20-1 and TRBJ2-1; TRBD2 matches at 7 bases. Sequencing was carried out using blood. This receptor was obtained from a man aged 35 to 55 with Graves' ophthalmopathy. CDR3 coding DNA: TGCAGTGCCCCTAGGTCAGCGGGAAGCTACAATGAGCAGTTCTTC. It is translated as CSAPRSAGSYNEQFF.